One T cell receptor beta chain is described in this entry. The antigen this receptor binds is unknown. The junction shows a germline mismatch at one end, possibly a read error. This entry belongs to a study of molecular identifiers for immune sequencing clone quantification (dated by TCRdb to the late 2010s). Some background on the complete study: For a replicate experiment, the RNA from either about 20,000 or 100,000 naive CD8 T cells was divided into five aliquots, and four of those aliquots went on to sequencing. This methods study benchmarked molecular-identifier clustering-based TCR repertoire sequencing (MIDCIRS) and TCR RNA copy counting, using CD8 T cells to do so.

Libraries of naive CD8 T cells were built from about 20,000 to 1,000,000 sorted cells, with 10%, 30% or 50% of the purified RNA used. On a BD FACSAria II, naive CD8 T cells were FACS-sorted as CD8+CD4-CCR7+CD45RA+ and collected into RLT Plus buffer. To test detection sensitivity, Jurkat RNA equal to about nine TCR copies was added to samples of about 20,000-1,000,000 naive CD8 T cells. CD8 T cells were enriched with RosetteSep CD8+ T Cell Enrichment Cocktail and Ficoll-Paque, followed by ACK red cell lysis. The library was obtained by PCR. Sequencing was performed on a NextSeq 500. Bulk TCR libraries were made following a previously described method, with the TCR primers given in Table S5. Total RNA was purified with the Qiagen AllPrep DNA/RNA kit. Before analysis, reads from multiple sequencing runs of the same library were pooled. Under the source paper's analysis protocol: Reads were retained only if their TCR constant sequence matched exactly, and those retained reads were trimmed to 150 nt and grouped according to their 12-nt molecular barcodes. Reads within each barcode group were sub-clustered using a 15% Levenshtein threshold, and quality-weighted consensus sequences were constructed for each RNA molecule. Non-functional sequences were excluded, and lower-count sequences lying one edit away from another sequence were also excluded. Barcode sub-clusters with fewer than 20% of the maximum read count were removed, based on fitting two negative binomial distributions. TCRdb handled the public reads itself, with Q25 trimming in fastp and clone calling in MiXCR, and kept productive beta chains. Under each unique CDR3 protein, matching rows form one entry showing the most common genes and DNA. TCRdb, not the original authors, processed these V and J calls. The sample contains around 470,000 distinct CDR3 sequences, 25% of them found a single time. Of the sample, approximately 0.76% falls within the top ten clones.

The paper's findings and limits, for the study overall: In CMV-specific effector cells, clones with more than 20 RNA copies accounted for over 98% of molecules, whereas in naive cells such clones accounted for under 1%. Modeling indicated about 3 TCR RNA copies recovered per cell, compared with about ten by digital PCR, which implies a capture efficiency of approximately 30%. When barcode sub-clustering was left out, chimeric consensus sequences inflated TCR diversity, with chimeras reaching as high as 47%. Highly expanded clone sizes could be underestimated if identical TCR molecules share a barcode. The naive libraries included spiked-in Jurkat TCR RNA (about ten copies' worth), and this RNA is not part of the donor repertoire. A single cell's worth of spiked-in Jurkat TCR RNA was reported detectable even among under 1.1 million naive CD8 T cells.

Sequenced sample: naive CD8+ T cells from blood, with Jurkat cell RNA spiked in. In light of the paper, this sample's cell subset or site label describes: FACS-sorted CD8+CD4-CCR7+CD45RA+ naive T cells. This receptor was identified in a human donor in good health. Some libraries in this study had Jurkat cell RNA spiked in.

The base sequence is TGCGCCAGCCGCCAAGACCGACTAGCGGGAGAAGATACGCAGTATTTT. It translates to CASRQDRLAGEDTQYF. The V gene is TRBV4-3 and the J gene is TRBJ2-3; TRBD2 aligns with 12 central bases. CDR1 and CDR2, looked up from the germline V gene, are LGHNA and YSLEER. The CDR3 spans 16 residues, from the cysteine through the phenylalanine. Of all the DNA, just the CDR3 is kept, 48 bases in frame from base 1.